The 29 T cell receptor beta chains below were found in one sample sequenced in a study of memory CD4+ T cells and cytomegalovirus serostatus. Measured with immunoSEQ multiplex PCR; TCRdb has only the in-frame clones, and not every one. Found here are tens of thousands of clones, 82% of them singletons; the top ten hold around 0.4%. The sort gate was single viable CD3+CD4+CD8-CD45RO+ cells for memory CD4+ T cells. Sequencing input: memory CD4+ T cells from blood. The receptors shown here come from an adult in good health and CMV-seronegative.

This chain connects TRBV7-2 to TRBJ2-5; either TRBD1 or TRBD2 may supply D (6 bases each). Germline lookup yields CDR1 SGHTA and CDR2 FQGNSA. V lost 0 bases to trimming and J lost 1 base, with 15 bases between them. The CDR3 loop spans 17 amino acids. The CDR3 DNA reads as TGTGCCAGCAGCTTAGCGGGGTCGGGGGCAGCCCAAGAGACCCAGTACTTC. Translation: CASSLAGSGAAQETQYF. Looking up the rest from reference TRBV7-2 and TRBJ2-5 gives the full variable domain: GAGVSQSPSNKVTEKGKDVELRCDPISGHTALYWYRQSLGQGLEFLIYFQGNSAPDKSGLPSDRFSAERTGGSVSTLTIQRTQQEDSAVYLCASSLAGSGAAQETQYFGPGTRLLVL.

The rearrangement uses TRBV11-2 and TRBJ1-5, with unresolved D. Trimming removed 4 bases at V and 6 bases at J, with 10 bases between. The CDR3 consists of 13 residues. Germline V lookup: CDR1 SGHAT, CDR2 FQNNGV. The CDR3 reads CASSSSLSQPQHF. For the CDR3, the DNA is TGTGCCAGCAGCTCGTCCCTAAGTCAGCCCCAGCATTTT. The variable domain in full, with the rest retrieved from reference TRBV11-2 and TRBJ1-5, is EAGVAQSPRYKIIEKRQSVAFWCNPISGHATLYWYQQILGQGPKLLIQFQNNGVVDDSQLPKDRFSAERLKGVDSTLKIQPAKLEDSAVYLCASSSSLSQPQHFGDGTRLSIL.

The chain employs TRBV6-5 and TRBJ1-2; 7 positions agree with TRBD1. With 5 bases clipped from V and 4 bases from J, the junction kept 10 bases outside the gene matches. The CDR3 is 15 residues long. Germline V gives CDR1 MNHEY, CDR2 SVGAGI. The CDR3 bases are TGTGCCAGCAGTCCCCCGACAGGGTATAGCTATGGCTACACCTTC. Its translation: CASSPPTGYSYGYTF.

This clone was counted ten times or more. The chain has TRBV19 and TRBJ2-4, with D possibly being TRBD2 (5 bases). The CDR3 consists of 15 residues. Germline lookup yields CDR1 LNHDA and CDR2 SQIVND (reference sequence). V lost 8 bases and J lost 3, with 17 bases in between. Here the CDR3 reads CASQSRDRGKNIQYF. The DNA for the CDR3 is TGTGCCAGTCAGTCGAGGGATCGGGGCAAAAACATTCAGTACTTC.

This clone was observed once. The chain combines TRBV10-3 with TRBJ2-3; TRBD2 matches 7 bases. The CDR3 sequence is 17 residues long. Germline values: CDR1 ENHRY, CDR2 SYGVKD. V gave up 11 bases and J gave up 3 bases; unmatched junction bases: 20. The CDR3 loop reads CASTRVQGGISTDTQYF. DNA for the CDR3: TGTGCCTCAACCCGAGTCCAGGGAGGGATTTCGACAGATACGCAGTATTTT.

The genes are TRBV7-8 and TRBJ1-2; 9 nucleotides match TRBD1. J was trimmed by 7 bases and V by 5 bases; bases with no gene match: 14. Germline CDR1 SGHVS, CDR2 FQNEAQ. The CDR3 runs 16 residues. CDR3 sequence reads: CASSPDQDRGFFGYTF. CDR3 bases: TGTGCCAGCAGCCCGGACCAGGACAGGGGATTTTTTGGCTACACCTTC.

The chain carries TRBV28 and TRBJ1-4; 9 bases align to TRBD1. V lost 5 bases and J lost 8; bases outside the gene matches: 3. Germline CDR1 is MDHEN and CDR2 is SYDVKM. This CDR3 has 13 amino acids. CDR3 nucleotide sequence: TGTGCCAGCAGTCTGGGGACAGGGGAAAAACTGTTTTTT. Protein product: CASSLGTGEKLFF.

V is TRBV6-1 and J is TRBJ1-4; the D gene is possibly TRBD1 (5 bases). The CDR3 consists of 16 residues. V gave up 0 bases and J gave up 8 bases, with 16 bases separating them. CDR1 and CDR2 from the germline V gene are MNHNS and SASEGT. DNA for the CDR3: TGTGCCAGCAGTGAAGCGGTAACAGGAGGTGGAGAAAAACTGTTTTTT. As protein: CASSEAVTGGGEKLFF.

The V gene is TRBV14, the J gene TRBJ2-6, with D possibly TRBD1 on 5 matching bases. V lost 2 bases, J lost 6 bases, and 11 bases lay in between. Germline assignment: CDR1 SGHDN and CDR2 FVKESK. The CDR3 has 15 amino acids. The CDR3 spells CASSQLLGQANVLTF. The CDR3 nucleotides are TGTGCCAGCAGCCAACTCCTCGGACAGGCCAACGTCCTGACTTTC.

V usage is TRBV4-3 and J usage is TRBJ2-5; TRBD2 might be the D (6 bases). Germline V gives CDR1 LGHNA, CDR2 YSLEER. The CDR3 sequence is 14 residues long. The V gene lost 0 bases and the J gene lost 9 bases, with 14 bases spanning the gap. Written as DNA, the CDR3 is TGCGCCAGCAGCCAAGATGCGGCTGGGGAGGCCCAGTACTTC. The encoded protein is CASSQDAAGEAQYF.

The rearrangement links TRBV5-1 to TRBJ1-1, with D unclear. The ends were cut back, 2 bases at V and 1 base at J, with 9 bases in the middle. Germline V gives CDR1 SGHRS, CDR2 YFSETQ. The CDR3 covers 14 residues. The CDR3 DNA is TGCGCCAGCAGCTTCCGGGAACCGAACACTGAAGCTTTCTTT. Residues: CASSFREPNTEAFF.

As to this clone: At one end, the junction sequence differs from germline, possibly due to a read error. This sequence joins TRBV15 and TRBJ1-1; maybe TRBD1 (5 bases). The CDR3 extends over 12 amino acids. Germline V gene data show CDR1 as LNHNV and CDR2 as YYDKDF (reference sequence). The CDR3 sequence is CATSREVGTPDF. The CDR3 DNA reads TGTGCCACCAGCAGAGAAGTTGGGACTCCGGACTTT.

The chain has TRBV4-3 and TRBJ2-1; 7 bases line up with TRBD2. CDR3 length: 17 amino acids. CDR1 LGHNA and CDR2 YSLEER come from the germline V gene. The J segment lost 7 bases and the V segment lost 0 bases, leaving 12 bases of the junction unmatched. The CDR3 region is CASSQDWGGLLGNEQFF. CDR3 in DNA: TGCGCCAGCAGCCAAGATTGGGGAGGGCTTTTGGGGAATGAGCAGTTCTTC.

The chain combines TRBV5-1 with TRBJ1-5; D might be TRBD1 (6 bases). V gave up 0 bases and J gave up 4 bases, with 11 bases separating them. The CDR3 has 15 residues. The germline gives CDR1 SGHRS, CDR2 YFSETQ. CDR3 in amino acids: CASSLDGGSNQPQHF. The CDR3 DNA follows: TGCGCCAGCAGCTTGGACGGGGGCTCTAATCAGCCCCAGCATTTT. Combining the CDR3 with reference TRBV5-1 and TRBJ1-5 gives the whole variable domain KAGVTQTPRYLIKTRGQQVTLSCSPISGHRSVSWYQQTPGQGLQFLFEYFSETQRNKGNFPGRFSGRQFSNSRSEMNVSTLELGDSALYLCASSLDGGSNQPQHFGDGTRLSIL.

J is TRBJ2-2 and V is TRBV30, with D unclear. The germline V gene encodes CDR1 GTSNPN and CDR2 SVGIG (reference sequence). This CDR3 is built from 13 residues. V lost 7 bases and J lost 1, with 10 bases in between. The CDR3 region is CASKRRNTGELFF. The DNA for the CDR3 is TGTGCCTCCAAACGGAGGAACACCGGGGAGCTGTTTTTT. The full variable domain, in which reference TRBV30 and TRBJ2-2 provide the parts outside the CDR3, is SQTIHQWPATLVQPVGSPLSLECTVEGTSNPNLYWYRQAAGRGLQLLFYSVGIGQISSEVPQNLSASRPQDRQFILSSKKLLLSDSGFYLCASKRRNTGELFFGEGSRLTVL.

Here the CDR3 reads CASSIIGSYEQYF. The CDR3 DNA reads TGTGCCAGTAGTATTATTGGCAGCTACGAGCAGTACTTC. V gene TRBV19 combines with J gene TRBJ2-7; unclear D gene. V dropped 3 bases and J dropped 3 bases, with 9 bases sitting between them. Germline values: CDR1 LNHDA, CDR2 SQIVND (reference sequence). The CDR3 consists of 13 residues.

V is TRBV6-5 and J is TRBJ1-3, with 8 bases matching TRBD1. J lost 3 bases, V lost 0 bases, and 4 bases had no gene match. Germline V gene data show CDR1 as MNHEY and CDR2 as SVGAGI. This CDR3 is built from 16 residues. CDR3 sequence: CASSYSRRGHGNTIYF. The CDR3 coding sequence is TGTGCCAGCAGTTACTCGCGCAGGGGGCATGGAAACACCATATATTTT.

This clone came up once. V gene TRBV5-1 combines with J gene TRBJ2-5; TRBD2 matches 9 bases. Germline V gives CDR1 SGHRS, CDR2 YFSETQ. The CDR3 is 17 residues long. J gave up 2 bases and V 0 bases, and 8 bases lay outside the gene matches. In DNA form, the CDR3 reads TGCGCCAGCAGCTTGGCGGTAGCGGGGGACCTACAAGAGACCCAGTACTTC. Translation gives CASSLAVAGDLQETQYF.

The chain employs TRBV10-2 and TRBJ1-5; D remains unclear. From germline, CDR1 is WSHSY and CDR2 SAAADI. This CDR3 spans 14 amino acids. V gave up 0 bases and J gave up 6 bases, with 9 bases separating them. CDR3 protein: CASSESREGQPQHF. CDR3 in DNA: TGCGCCAGCAGTGAGTCAAGGGAGGGTCAGCCCCAGCATTTT.

The rearrangement uses TRBV15 and TRBJ1-5, with a weak D call TRBD1 (5 bases). Trimming took off 0 bases at V and 1 base at J, with 7 bases between the two ends. Germline V gene sequence: CDR1 LNHNV, CDR2 YYDKDF (reference sequence). There are 15 residues in the CDR3. The CDR3: CATSRDWGSNQPQHF. DNA for the CDR3: TGTGCCACCAGCAGAGATTGGGGGAGCAATCAGCCCCAGCATTTT.

The genes are TRBV19 and TRBJ2-1; weak D call: TRBD2 (7 bases). The V end was cut by 3 bases, the J end by 8 bases, with 14 bases between. The CDR3 consists of 14 residues. Germline CDR1 LNHDA, CDR2 SQIVND (reference sequence). CDR3 in DNA: TGTGCCAGTAGTATGGGAGGGGGGGCGGATGAGCAGTTCTTC. Translated, it gives CASSMGGGADEQFF.

The chain combines TRBV15 with TRBJ2-3; 8 bases are a match to TRBD2. V gave up 3 bases and J gave up 1 base; unmatched junction bases: 6. CDR1 and CDR2 (germline): LNHNV, YYDKDF (reference sequence). The length of the CDR3 is 16 residues. The CDR3 DNA reads as TGTGCCACCAGCAGGACGACTAGCGCTCGCACAGATACGCAGTATTTT. Residues: CATSRTTSARTDTQYF. The complete variable domain, with remaining parts taken from reference TRBV15 and TRBJ2-3, reads DAMVIQNPRYQVTQFGKPVTLSCSQTLNHNVMYWYQQKSSQAPKLLFHYYDKDFNNEADTPDNFQSRRPNTSFCFLDIRSPGLGDTAMYLCATSRTTSARTDTQYFGPGTRLTVL.

The V gene is TRBV6-1, the J gene TRBJ2-2, with 11 bases matching TRBD1. V dropped 2 bases and J dropped 5; count of bases not matched to a gene: 10. This CDR3 has 18 amino acids. CDR1 is MNHNS and CDR2 is SASEGT in the germline V gene. In DNA form, the CDR3 reads TGTGCCAGCAGTGAACAAAAGGGACAGGGGGAGAGGACCGGGGAGCTGTTTTTT. As protein: CASSEQKGQGERTGELFF.

The V and J genes are TRBV18 and TRBJ2-1; 7 nucleotides agree with TRBD1. The V gene's germline CDR1 is KGHSH and CDR2 LQKENI. The length of the CDR3 is 17 residues. With V trimmed by 0 bases and J by 1 base, 6 bases remained unmatched. CDR3 residues: CASSPPRGGFSYNEQFF. Written as DNA, the CDR3 is TGTGCCAGCTCACCACCTAGAGGGGGCTTTTCCTACAATGAGCAGTTCTTC.

The chain employs TRBV18 and TRBJ2-1; D call uncertain. Germline values: CDR1 KGHSH, CDR2 LQKENI. The V end was cut by 1 base, the J end by 0 bases, with 4 bases between. The CDR3 is 14 amino acids. This CDR3 reads CASSPQGSYNEQFF. CDR3 sequence (DNA): TGTGCCAGCTCACCACAGGGCTCCTACAATGAGCAGTTCTTC.

DNA of the CDR3: TGTGCCAGCTCTCTCAACCGGGACAGCATCGGTCAAGAGACCCAGTACTTC. It yields the protein CASSLNRDSIGQETQYF. The chain has TRBV18 and TRBJ2-5, with TRBD1 identical over 7 bases. The CDR3 is 17 amino acids. Germline CDR1 reads KGHSH; CDR2 reads LQKENI. The ends lost 6 bases at V and 2 bases at J; junction bases unmatched: 15.

The chain joins TRBV6-6 to TRBJ2-5; TRBD2 agrees at 12 bases. The CDR3 consists of 16 residues. With V trimmed by 6 bases and J by 2 bases, 7 bases remained unmatched. The germline gives CDR1 MNHNY, CDR2 SVGAGI (reference sequence). This CDR3 is CASSRRLAGEQETQYF. The DNA of the CDR3 is TGTGCCAGCAGCCGCCGACTAGCGGGGGAGCAAGAGACCCAGTACTTC.

The rearrangement joins TRBV18 to TRBJ2-2; a weak D match, TRBD2 (6 bases). Germline CDR1 KGHSH, CDR2 LQKENI. The CDR3 length is 15 residues. Trimming removed 6 bases from V and 7 bases from J, with 18 bases in between. The CDR3 protein is CASSPRDSLGGELFF. The CDR3, as DNA: TGTGCCAGCTCTCCGAGGGACTCCCTGGGCGGGGAGCTGTTTTTT.

CDR3 nucleotide sequence: TGCGCCAGCAGTCACCGGGGAGAACAAGAGACCCAGTACTTC. Residues: CASSHRGEQETQYF. The chain uses TRBV5-1 and TRBJ2-5, with D possibly being TRBD2 (5 bases). Between the trimmed V and J ends, which lost 5 bases and 2 bases, there was a span of 13 bases. CDR1 and CDR2 (germline): SGHRS, YFSETQ. CDR3 length: 14 amino acids.